Each of the 24 T cell receptor beta chains below was sequenced from the same sample in a study of T-cell memory formation after mild COVID-19. TCRdb reprocessed the 5' RACE reads via MiXCR and lists one record per CDR3 protein. The profile covers hundreds of thousands of distinct CDR3 sequences, with around 27% appearing a single time and approximately 13% taken by the ten largest. Material for sequencing was PBMCs or a T cell subset sorted from them (not recorded which). Receptors originate from an adult woman who had mild COVID-19 (a few samples of this study predate the infection). Cell type and time point are not known.

The chain is built from TRBV12-3 or TRBV12-4 and TRBJ2-5; no definite D call. CDR3 length equals 15 residues. Trimming shortened V by 3 bases and J by 4 bases, and 15 bases separated the two germline ends. For the CDR3, the DNA is TGTGCCAGCAGTTTCCTAGGAGCCCCCGGAGAGACCCAGTACTTC. This translates into CASSFLGAPGETQYF.

The chain links TRBV21-1 to TRBJ2-7. TRBV21-1 is termed a pseudogene. This CDR3 contains 12 residues. In DNA form, the CDR3 reads TGTGCCAGCAGCAACCGAGCCTCCGAGCAGTACTTC. It yields the protein CASSNRASEQYF.

This clonotype was seen a few times. The chain couples TRBV7-8 to TRBJ2-1; 12 positions match TRBD2. The CDR3 sequence is 15 residues long. V lost 5 bases to trimming and J lost 8 bases; unmatched junction nucleotides: 7. From germline, CDR1 is SGHVS and CDR2 FQNEAQ. In DNA, the CDR3 is TGTGCCAGCAGCATAAGGACTAGCGGGGTATATGAGCAGTTCTTC. Translating it yields CASSIRTSGVYEQFF.

This clonotype was recorded a few times. The genes are TRBV20-1 and TRBJ1-4; D is ambiguous. The CDR3 extends over 18 amino acids. Per germline, CDR1 DFQATT and CDR2 SNEGSKA (reference sequence). Trimming removed 6 bases at V and 0 bases at J, with 23 bases between. The CDR3 loop reads CSAPPRGTTLATNEKLFF. CDR3 nucleotide sequence: TGCAGTGCCCCGCCGCGGGGAACAACCCTTGCAACTAATGAAAAACTGTTTTTT.

This clonotype was seen a handful of times. V and J are TRBV27 and TRBJ2-3; D is unresolved. Per the germline V gene, CDR1 is MNHEY and CDR2 is SMNVEV (reference sequence). The CDR3 length is 15 residues. V was trimmed by 1 base and J by 3 bases, leaving 11 bases between them. CDR3 region: CASSLWGDRTDTQYF. Written as DNA, the CDR3 is TGTGCCAGCAGTTTATGGGGTGATCGTACAGATACGCAGTATTTT.

The rearrangement joins TRBV12-5 to TRBJ2-6; possibly TRBD1 for D (8 bases). V lost 1 base and J 2 bases, leaving 18 bases between the germline ends. Germline V gene data show CDR1 as LGHNT and CDR2 as FRNRAP. This CDR3 contains 19 residues. This CDR3 is CASGLATGEGTPGANVLTF. In nucleotides, the CDR3 is TGTGCTAGTGGTTTGGCGACAGGGGAGGGGACGCCTGGGGCCAACGTCCTGACTTTC.

This clonotype was counted a few times. The rearrangement links TRBV4-2 to TRBJ2-7, with D unresolved. CDR1 LGHNA and CDR2 YNFKEQ come from the germline V gene. Trimming removed 0 bases at V and 2 bases at J, with 11 bases between. The CDR3 contains 15 residues. The chain's CDR3 is CASSQEIGSPYEQYF. The CDR3 DNA sequence: TGTGCCAGCAGCCAAGAGATCGGCAGCCCCTACGAGCAGTACTTC.

This clonotype turned up a few times. V and J are TRBV21-1 and TRBJ2-3. TRBV21-1 is described as a pseudogene. The CDR3 is 12 residues long. As DNA, the CDR3 is TGTGCCAGCAGCAAACACTACTGTACGCAGTATTTT. Translation gives CASSKHYCTQYF.

This clonotype was seen only a few times. This chain's CDR3 is CASSPYPKGASDTQYF. CDR3 in DNA: TGTGCCAGCAGTCCCTACCCAAAGGGGGCCTCAGATACGCAGTATTTT. This chain links TRBV12-3 or TRBV12-4 with TRBJ2-3, with TRBD1 matching over 7 bases. The CDR3 loop spans 16 amino acids. The J segment lost 4 bases and the V segment lost 5 bases, leaving 12 bases of the junction unmatched.

This clonotype showed up just a few times. The chain employs TRBV14 and TRBJ1-1; a weak D match, TRBD1 (5 bases). CDR3 length equals 15 residues. Per germline, CDR1 SGHDN and CDR2 FVKESK. V was trimmed by 0 bases and J by 1 base, leaving 9 bases between them. CDR3 protein: CASSQDGHRNTEAFF. In DNA, the CDR3 is TGTGCCAGCAGCCAAGACGGACACAGGAACACTGAAGCTTTCTTT.

In DNA, the CDR3 is TGTGCCAGCAGTTACTTCGCCGGGACTACTTACAATGAGCAGTTCTTC. It codes for CASSYFAGTTYNEQFF. V gene TRBV6-2 or TRBV6-3 combines with J gene TRBJ2-1; 7 bases are a match to TRBD2. The CDR3 length is 16 residues. Germline values: CDR1 MNHEY, CDR2 SVGEGT. The V segment lost 1 base and the J segment 4 bases; nucleotides outside the gene matches: 7.

This clonotype was counted only a few times. The chain joins TRBV27 to TRBJ2-3, with 16 bases matching TRBD2. J lost 4 bases, V lost 8 bases, and 9 bases had no gene match. CDR3 length equals 17 residues. The germline V gene encodes CDR1 MNHEY and CDR2 SMNVEV (reference sequence). The CDR3 reads CASRPGTSGRVADTQYF. For the CDR3, the DNA is TGTGCCAGCCGACCAGGGACTAGCGGGAGGGTAGCAGATACGCAGTATTTT.

This chain joins TRBV10-3 and TRBJ2-5, with 7 bases that match TRBD1. Trimming cost V 3 bases and J 6 bases; bases outside gene matches: 4. The CDR3 loop spans 13 amino acids. From germline, CDR1 is ENHRY and CDR2 SYGVKD. The CDR3 nucleotides read TGTGCCATCAGTGACTCGACAGGGAAGACCCAGTACTTC. Its translation is CAISDSTGKTQYF.

This clonotype has only a few counts. The V gene is TRBV7-9, the J gene TRBJ1-1; D call uncertain. Trimming removed 4 bases from V and 1 base from J, with 7 bases in between. Looked up from germline, CDR1 is SEHNR and CDR2 is FQNEAQ (reference sequence). The CDR3 loop spans 13 amino acids. DNA of the CDR3: TGTGCCAGCAGCTCTATAGCGAACACTGAAGCTTTCTTT. It specifies CASSSIANTEAFF.

The chain couples TRBV5-1 to TRBJ2-1; D ambiguous. Germline CDR1 reads SGHRS; CDR2 reads YFSETQ. The CDR3 contains 12 residues. Trimming removed 0 bases at V and 15 bases at J, with 13 bases between. The chain's CDR3 is CASSLAEAQPFF. DNA for the CDR3: TGCGCCAGCAGCTTGGCCGAGGCCCAGCCGTTCTTC.

The chain joins TRBV9 to TRBJ2-3; a weak D match, TRBD2 (5 bases). Germline CDR1 reads SGDLS; CDR2 reads YYNGEE. The V and J ends lost 3 bases and 0 bases respectively, with 5 bases between them. The CDR3 runs to 13 residues. This CDR3 reads CASSERSTDTQYF. The CDR3, as DNA: TGTGCCAGCAGCGAGCGGAGCACAGATACGCAGTATTTT.

This clonotype has ten or more counts. The V call is TRBV18, the J call TRBJ2-1; D may be TRBD1 (6 bases). V was cut by 3 bases and J by 8 bases, with 20 bases left in between. Per germline, CDR1 KGHSH and CDR2 LQKENI. This CDR3 region has 16 residues. CDR3 in DNA: TGTGCCAGCTCACCTTATCTATGGACAGCTCGGGATGAGCAGTTCTTC. Translation: CASSPYLWTARDEQFF. The full variable domain, with the rest looked up from reference TRBV18 and TRBJ2-1, is NAGVMQNPRHLVRRRGQEARLRCSPMKGHSHVYWYRQLPEEGLKFMVYLQKENIIDESGMPKERFSAEFPKEGPSILRIQQVVRGDSAAYFCASSPYLWTARDEQFFGPGTRLTVL.

The chain employs TRBV7-9 and TRBJ1-2, with 8 bases matching TRBD1. Germline V gene lookup returns CDR1 SEHNR and CDR2 FQNEAQ (reference sequence). This CDR3 comprises 15 residues. The junction had 7 bases not matched to a gene; V was cut back by 3 bases and J by 4 bases. The CDR3 DNA follows: TGTGCCAGCAGCTTTCCAGGGGGCGCAGGCTATGGCTACACCTTC. Translated, it gives CASSFPGGAGYGYTF.

The sample holds a few counts of this clonotype. J is TRBJ2-1 and V is TRBV24-1, with D perhaps matching TRBD2 (6 bases). The length of the CDR3 is 14 residues. Germline loops: CDR1 KGHDR, CDR2 SFDVKD. The V gene lost 0 bases and the J gene lost 7 bases, with 9 bases spanning the gap. CDR3 loop: CATSDLGGKNEQFF. CDR3 nucleotide sequence: TGTGCCACCAGTGATTTGGGGGGGAAGAATGAGCAGTTCTTC.

V and J are TRBV5-1 and TRBJ2-1; TRBD1 is a possible D gene (6 bases). Germline V CDR1 and CDR2: SGHRS, YFSETQ. The CDR3 has 15 residues. Trimming removed 1 base from V and 4 bases from J, with 12 bases in between. CDR3 amino acids: CASSLWAGEYNEQFF. The DNA for the CDR3 is TGCGCCAGCAGCTTGTGGGCAGGGGAATACAATGAGCAGTTCTTC. Full variable domain (rest looked up from reference TRBV5-1 and TRBJ2-1): KAGVTQTPRYLIKTRGQQVTLSCSPISGHRSVSWYQQTPGQGLQFLFEYFSETQRNKGNFPGRFSGRQFSNSRSEMNVSTLELGDSALYLCASSLWAGEYNEQFFGPGTRLTVL.

A few counts support this clonotype. The CDR3 nucleotides are TGTGCCAGCAGTTACGCTACAGGGGGTGGAGCAGATACGCAGTATTTT. Its protein is CASSYATGGGADTQYF. The chain joins TRBV6-6 to TRBJ2-3; TRBD1 matches 8 bases. J gave up 4 bases and V 2 bases, and 8 bases lay outside the gene matches. Germline V gene data show CDR1 as MNHNY and CDR2 as SVGAGI (reference sequence). The CDR3 spans 16 residues.

This clonotype turned up a few times. The gene calls are TRBV5-1 and TRBJ2-5, with a weak D call TRBD2 (7 bases). Germline V gives CDR1 SGHRS, CDR2 YFSETQ. CDR3 length: 15 amino acids. V was cut by 4 bases and J by 4 bases, with 17 bases left in between. The CDR3, as DNA: TGCGCCAGCAGCCCGCTAAGGGGGGGCGGAGAGACCCAGTACTTC. This sequence encodes CASSPLRGGGETQYF.

This clonotype was counted between two and nine times. The chain has TRBV7-9 and TRBJ2-2; either TRBD1 or TRBD2 may fit D (5 bases each). The V end lost 2 bases, the J end lost 3 bases, and 10 bases lay between the germline ends. Germline V lookup: CDR1 SEHNR, CDR2 FQNEAQ (reference sequence). This CDR3 has 15 amino acids. CDR3: CASSLWDGYTGELFF. The CDR3 DNA reads TGTGCCAGCAGCTTATGGGACGGTTACACCGGGGAGCTGTTTTTT.

In DNA form, the CDR3 reads TGCAGCGCAGGTGACAATGAGCAGTTCTTC. This gives the protein CSAGDNEQFF. The rearrangement joins TRBV29-1 to TRBJ2-1; D is unresolved. The CDR3 runs 10 residues. V lost 7 bases to trimming and J lost 5 bases, with 6 bases between them. Germline-derived CDR1 and CDR2 are SQVTM and ANQGSEA.